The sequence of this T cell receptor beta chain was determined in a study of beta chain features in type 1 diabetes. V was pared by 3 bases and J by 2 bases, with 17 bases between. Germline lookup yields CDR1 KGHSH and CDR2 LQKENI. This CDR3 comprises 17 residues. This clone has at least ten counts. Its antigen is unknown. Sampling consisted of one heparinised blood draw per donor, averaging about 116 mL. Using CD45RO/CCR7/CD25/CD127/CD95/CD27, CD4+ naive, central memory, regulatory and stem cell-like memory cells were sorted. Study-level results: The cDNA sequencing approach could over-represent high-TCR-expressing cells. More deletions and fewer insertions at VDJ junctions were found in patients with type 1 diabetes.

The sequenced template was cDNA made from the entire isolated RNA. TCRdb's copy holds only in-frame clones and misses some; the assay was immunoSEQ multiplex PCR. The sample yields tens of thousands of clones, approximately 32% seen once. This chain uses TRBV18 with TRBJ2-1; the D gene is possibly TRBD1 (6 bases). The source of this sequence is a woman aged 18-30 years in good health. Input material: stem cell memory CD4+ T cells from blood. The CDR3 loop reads CASSPPSGGGPYNEQFF. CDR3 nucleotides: TGTGCCAGCTCACCCCCCAGTGGGGGCGGGCCCTACAATGAGCAGTTCTTC.